This T cell receptor beta chain was sequenced for a study of shared clonotypes between healthy human individuals. General observations from the study: Among donors, sharing of clonotypes was expected to be affected by sequencing depth.

Every donor, a Caucasian adult, lived in Nashville, Tennessee. For this clone: Its antigen remains unknown.

The CDR3 extends over 13 amino acids. The germline CDR1 and CDR2 sequences are SGHTS and YDEGEE. The V end was cut by 0 bases, the J end by 5 bases, with 8 bases between. This was a deep-level run. Profiling relied on immunoSEQ multiplex PCR, and the TCRdb table lists in-frame clones only, not all of them. The repertoire holds a few million clones, less than 95% seen once, with 0.37% in the top ten. This TCR derives from a man between 18 and 35 years old in good health. Some clones in this sample may be carry-over from other donors' samples. This rearrangement joins TRBV5-8 to TRBJ2-5; D is undetermined. Sequenced material: naive CD4+ T cells from PBMCs. Subset here: CD45RA+ positively selected. This chain's CDR3 is CASSLAAGETQYF. CDR3 in DNA: TGTGCCAGCAGCTTGGCCGCTGGGGAGACCCAGTACTTC.